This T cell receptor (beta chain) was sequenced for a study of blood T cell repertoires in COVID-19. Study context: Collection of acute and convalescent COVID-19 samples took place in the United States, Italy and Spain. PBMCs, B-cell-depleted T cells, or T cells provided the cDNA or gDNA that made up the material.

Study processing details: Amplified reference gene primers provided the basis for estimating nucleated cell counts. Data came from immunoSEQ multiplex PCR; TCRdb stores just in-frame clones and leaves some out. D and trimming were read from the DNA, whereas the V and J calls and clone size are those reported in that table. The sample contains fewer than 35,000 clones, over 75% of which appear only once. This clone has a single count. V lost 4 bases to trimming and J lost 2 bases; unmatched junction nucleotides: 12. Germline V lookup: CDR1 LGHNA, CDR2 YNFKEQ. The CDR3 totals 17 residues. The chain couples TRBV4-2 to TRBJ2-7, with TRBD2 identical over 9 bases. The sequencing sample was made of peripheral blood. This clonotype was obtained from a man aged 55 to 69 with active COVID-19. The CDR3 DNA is TGTGCCAGCAGCCCCCGGTTAGCGGGAGCACCAACCTACGAGCAGTACTTC. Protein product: CASSPRLAGAPTYEQYF.